The next 20 T cell receptor beta chains were all read from a single sample in a study of shared clonotypes between healthy human individuals. Some clones are missing from TCRdb's copy, which holds only in-frame ones; the method was immunoSEQ multiplex PCR. This sample has roughly 2.5 million clones, with around 94% found just once. The sequenced sample consisted of naive CD4+ T cells sorted from blood. The subset here: CD45RA+ positively selected. The receptors were gathered from a man aged 18 to 29 in good health.

The gene calls are TRBV10-3 and TRBJ2-2; D may be TRBD1 or TRBD2 (5 bases each). V dropped 10 bases and J dropped 2 bases, with 8 bases sitting between them. Germline assignment: CDR1 ENHRY and CDR2 SYGVKD. The CDR3 covers 12 residues. In DNA, the CDR3 is TGTGCCACCCGGGACAACACCGGGGAGCTGTTTTTT. It encodes CATRDNTGELFF.

This chain links TRBV29-1 with TRBJ2-7; 9 positions agree with TRBD2. Losses at the gene ends were 7 bases for V and 0 bases for J; bases not matched to a gene: 4. The V gene's germline CDR1 is SQVTM and CDR2 ANQGSEA. The CDR3 sequence is 13 residues long. CDR3 residues: CSAGGGGSYEQYF. CDR3 coding DNA: TGCAGCGCCGGCGGGGGGGGCTCCTACGAGCAGTACTTC.

The genes are TRBV9 and TRBJ2-1; D is possibly TRBD2 (7 bases). The CDR3 is made up of 18 amino acids. The germline V gene has CDR1 SGDLS and CDR2 YYNGEE. V was trimmed by 0 bases and J by 6 bases, leaving 22 bases between them. The CDR3 loop reads CASSVGGGTSLFVNEQFF. The DNA for the CDR3 is TGTGCCAGCAGCGTAGGGGGGGGCACTAGCCTATTCGTCAATGAGCAGTTCTTC.

The chain links TRBV19 to TRBJ1-5; 8 nucleotides agree with TRBD1. The length of the CDR3 is 15 residues. The V gene end was trimmed by 7 bases and the J gene end by 4 bases; junction bases not matched to a gene: 9. Germline CDR1 and CDR2: LNHDA and SQIVND (reference sequence). CDR3 coding DNA: TGTGCCAGTACCGACACAGGGGGTGAGAATCAGCCCCAGCATTTT. Protein: CASTDTGGENQPQHF.

The table lists this clone with a count of one. V and J are TRBV4-1 and TRBJ1-2; TRBD1 matches at 7 bases. Germline V gives CDR1 MGHRA, CDR2 YSYEKL. J lost 4 bases, V lost 3 bases, and 11 bases had no gene match. The CDR3 sequence is 16 residues long. DNA of the CDR3: TGCGCCAGCAGCCACCAGGGGGTGACAGGGCTCTATGGCTACACCTTC. Its protein is CASSHQGVTGLYGYTF.

Only one count was recorded for this clone. This chain links TRBV2 with TRBJ2-7, with 10 bases aligning to TRBD2. CDR1 is SNHLY, CDR2 FYNNEI, per germline. The J segment lost 4 bases and the V segment lost 4 bases, leaving 7 bases of the junction unmatched. The CDR3 has 15 amino acids. The CDR3: CASSGSSGRVYEQYF. CDR3 DNA: TGTGCCAGCAGTGGATCTAGCGGGAGAGTTTACGAGCAGTACTTC.

The CDR3 reads CASSWGTSGIYEQYF. The CDR3 DNA is TGTGCCAGCAGTTGGGGGACTAGCGGGATCTACGAGCAGTACTTC. The chain recombines TRBV6-5 with TRBJ2-7; TRBD2 matches at 13 bases. V trimming: 4 bases; J trimming: 3 bases; junction bases outside the gene matches: 3. Germline assignment: CDR1 MNHEY and CDR2 SVGAGI. The CDR3 length is 15 residues.

The chain is built from TRBV9 and TRBJ2-3; D is undetermined. The V end lost 4 bases, the J end lost 1 base, and 10 bases lay between the germline ends. The CDR3 loop spans 14 amino acids. CDR1 and CDR2 (germline): SGDLS, YYNGEE. CDR3 nucleotide sequence: TGTGCCAGCAGCCGCACCCGCGGCACAGATACGCAGTATTTT. It encodes CASSRTRGTDTQYF.

This rearrangement joins TRBV5-4 to TRBJ2-7; 11 nucleotides agree with TRBD1. The germline gives CDR1 SGHNT, CDR2 YYREEE (reference sequence). J gave up 2 bases and V 4 bases, and 5 bases lay outside the gene matches. The CDR3 spans 15 residues. CDR3 loop: CASSPGQGGPYEQYF. As DNA, the CDR3 is TGTGCCAGCAGCCCGGGACAGGGGGGACCCTACGAGCAGTACTTC.

The chain combines TRBV14 with TRBJ2-1, with D perhaps matching TRBD1 or TRBD2 (7 bases each). V dropped 3 bases and J dropped 3 bases, with 24 bases sitting between them. The CDR3 length is 19 residues. Germline CDR1 is SGHDN and CDR2 is FVKESK. DNA of the CDR3: TGTGCCAGCAGCCAGACTAGCCGGCCCGGGGACAGAGACTACAATGAGCAGTTCTTC. It is translated as CASSQTSRPGDRDYNEQFF.

J is TRBJ1-6 and V is TRBV30; 10 positions agree with TRBD1. This CDR3 is built from 15 residues. With 0 bases clipped from V and 8 bases from J, the junction kept 4 bases outside the gene matches. CDR1 is GTSNPN, CDR2 SVGIG, per germline (reference sequence). The CDR3 sequence is CAWSVMGQGYSPLHF. DNA for the CDR3: TGTGCCTGGAGTGTAATGGGACAGGGGTATTCACCCCTCCACTTT.

The chain joins TRBV2 to TRBJ1-2; no definite D call. CDR1 is SNHLY and CDR2 is FYNNEI in the germline V gene. The CDR3 has 13 amino acids. V dropped 2 bases and J dropped 5 bases, with 9 bases sitting between them. The CDR3 coding sequence is TGTGCCAGCAGTGAATTCCCCGAATATGGCTACACCTTC. Translation: CASSEFPEYGYTF.

This chain uses TRBV6-5 with TRBJ2-7; 9 bases line up with TRBD2. CDR3 size: 15 residues. Unmatched junction bases numbered 5, after V lost 2 bases and J lost 3 bases. Germline loops: CDR1 MNHEY, CDR2 SVGAGI. CDR3 coding DNA: TGTGCCAGCAGTTACGCTAGCGGGGTCCTCTACGAGCAGTACTTC. This codes for CASSYASGVLYEQYF.

This sequence joins TRBV6-4 and TRBJ2-1, with D perhaps assigned TRBD1 or TRBD2 (5 bases each). Germline assignment: CDR1 MRHNA and CDR2 SNTAGT. Trimming removed 2 bases at V and 0 bases at J, with 11 bases between. The CDR3 runs 16 residues. DNA of the CDR3: TGTGCCAGCAGTGACCGGGACGCAAGCTCCTACAATGAGCAGTTCTTC. As protein: CASSDRDASSYNEQFF.

The chain has TRBV30 and TRBJ2-5; D may match TRBD1 or TRBD2 (6 bases each). The CDR3 runs 18 residues. V was clipped by 5 bases and J by 1 base, with 26 bases between them. Germline V lookup: CDR1 GTSNPN, CDR2 SVGIG (reference sequence). The chain's CDR3 is CAWGQGSYYRGFQETQYF. CDR3 coding DNA: TGTGCCTGGGGTCAGGGGTCTTACTACCGGGGGTTCCAAGAGACCCAGTACTTC. Looking up the rest from reference TRBV30 and TRBJ2-5 gives the full variable domain: SQTIHQWPATLVQPVGSPLSLECTVEGTSNPNLYWYRQAAGRGLQLLFYSVGIGQISSEVPQNLSASRPQDRQFILSSKKLLLSDSGFYLCAWGQGSYYRGFQETQYFGPGTRLLVL.

This rearrangement joins TRBV2 to TRBJ2-3; TRBD2 aligns across 16 bases. Germline V lookup: CDR1 SNHLY, CDR2 FYNNEI. The CDR3 consists of 17 residues. The V gene end was trimmed by 6 bases and the J gene end by 7 bases; junction bases not matched to a gene: 10. The CDR3 sequence: CASSGTSGRASKYTQYF. The CDR3 DNA sequence: TGTGCCAGCAGCGGGACTAGCGGGAGGGCCTCGAAGTATACGCAGTATTTT. The full variable domain, rest sourced from reference TRBV2 and TRBJ2-3, is EPEVTQTPSHQVTQMGQEVILRCVPISNHLYFYWYRQILGQKVEFLVSFYNNEISEKSEIFDDQFSVERPDGSNFTLKIRSTKLEDSAMYFCASSGTSGRASKYTQYFGPGTRLTVL.

CDR3 protein: CASSLVRGYSGNTIYF. The CDR3, as DNA: TGTGCCAGCAGCTTAGTTCGGGGCTACTCTGGAAACACCATATATTTT. The chain carries TRBV7-8 and TRBJ1-3; TRBD1 is a possible D gene (5 bases). This CDR3 is 16 amino acids long. Trimming pared 1 base from V and 0 bases from J, leaving 10 bases between. Germline V CDR1 and CDR2: SGHVS, FQNEAQ.

This clone was counted once. The chain links TRBV9 to TRBJ2-3; D is undetermined. V lost 4 bases and J lost 4, with 13 bases in between. There are 14 residues in the CDR3. Germline-derived CDR1 and CDR2 are SGDLS and YYNGEE. CDR3 sequence (DNA): TGTGCCAGCAGCTTGTATACTCTCCCAGATACGCAGTATTTT. Amino acids: CASSLYTLPDTQYF.

The chain uses TRBV9 and TRBJ2-3; D remains ambiguous. CDR1 and CDR2 from the germline V gene are SGDLS and YYNGEE. The germline V and J ends were trimmed by 0 bases and 3 bases, with 5 bases remaining between them. The CDR3 runs to 13 residues. Here the CDR3 reads CASSVGYTDTQYF. The CDR3, as DNA: TGTGCCAGCAGCGTAGGGTATACAGATACGCAGTATTTT.

This clone was counted once. J is TRBJ2-5 and V is TRBV6-6; D possibly corresponds to TRBD2 (6 bases). The J call may be mistaken, given a closer DNA end match to TRBJ2-7. The CDR3 contains 14 residues. In germline, CDR1 is MNHNY, CDR2 SVGAGI (reference sequence). The CDR3 spells CASSYSSGSYEQYF. DNA for the CDR3: TGTGCCAGCAGTTACTCTAGCGGCTCCTACGAGCAGTACTTC.